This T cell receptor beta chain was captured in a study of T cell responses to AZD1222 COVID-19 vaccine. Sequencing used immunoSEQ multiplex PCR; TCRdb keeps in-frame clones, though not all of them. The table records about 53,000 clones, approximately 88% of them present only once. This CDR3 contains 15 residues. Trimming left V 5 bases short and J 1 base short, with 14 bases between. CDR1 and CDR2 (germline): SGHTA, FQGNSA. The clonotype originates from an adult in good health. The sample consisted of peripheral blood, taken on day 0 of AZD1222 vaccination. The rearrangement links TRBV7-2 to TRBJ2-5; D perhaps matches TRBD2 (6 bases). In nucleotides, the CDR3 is TGTGCCAGCAGCATAATAGCGGAAGCCCAAGAGACCCAGTACTTC. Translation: CASSIIAEAQETQYF. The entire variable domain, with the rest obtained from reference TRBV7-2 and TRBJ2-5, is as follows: GAGVSQSPSNKVTEKGKDVELRCDPISGHTALYWYRQSLGQGLEFLIYFQGNSAPDKSGLPSDRFSAERTGGSVSTLTIQRTQQEDSAVYLCASSIIAEAQETQYFGPGTRLLVL.